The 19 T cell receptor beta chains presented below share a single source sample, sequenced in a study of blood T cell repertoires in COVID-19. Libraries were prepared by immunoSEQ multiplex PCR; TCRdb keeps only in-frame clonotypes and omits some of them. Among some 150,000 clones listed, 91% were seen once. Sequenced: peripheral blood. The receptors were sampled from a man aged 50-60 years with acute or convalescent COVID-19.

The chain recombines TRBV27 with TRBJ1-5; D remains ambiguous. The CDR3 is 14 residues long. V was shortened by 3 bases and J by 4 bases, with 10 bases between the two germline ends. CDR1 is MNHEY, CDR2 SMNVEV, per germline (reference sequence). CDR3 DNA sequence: TGTGCCAGCAGTTTCACGGGGAGGAATCAGCCCCAGCATTTT. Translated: CASSFTGRNQPQHF.

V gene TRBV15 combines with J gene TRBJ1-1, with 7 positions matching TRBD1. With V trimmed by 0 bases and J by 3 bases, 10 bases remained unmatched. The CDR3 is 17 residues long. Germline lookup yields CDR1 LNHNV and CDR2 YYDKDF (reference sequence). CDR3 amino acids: CATSRDSGRGFDTEAFF. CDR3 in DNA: TGTGCCACCAGCAGAGATTCGGGCAGGGGGTTTGACACTGAAGCTTTCTTT.

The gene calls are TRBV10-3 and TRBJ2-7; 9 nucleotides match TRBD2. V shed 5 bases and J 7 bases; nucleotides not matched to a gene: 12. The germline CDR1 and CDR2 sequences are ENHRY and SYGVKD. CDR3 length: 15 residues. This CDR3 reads CAISTLSSGNWEQYF. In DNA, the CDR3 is TGTGCCATCAGTACGTTGTCTAGCGGGAATTGGGAGCAGTACTTC.

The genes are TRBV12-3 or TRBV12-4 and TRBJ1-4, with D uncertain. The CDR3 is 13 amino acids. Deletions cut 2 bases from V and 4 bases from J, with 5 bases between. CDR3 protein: CASSLNNNEKLFF. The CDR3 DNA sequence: TGTGCCAGCAGTTTAAATAATAATGAAAAACTGTTTTTT.

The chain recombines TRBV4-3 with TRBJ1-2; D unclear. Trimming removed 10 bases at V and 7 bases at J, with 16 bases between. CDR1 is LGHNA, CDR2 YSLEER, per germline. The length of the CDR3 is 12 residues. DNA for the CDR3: TGCGCCACACTACCCGGGGTATTTGGCTACACCTTC. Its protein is CATLPGVFGYTF.

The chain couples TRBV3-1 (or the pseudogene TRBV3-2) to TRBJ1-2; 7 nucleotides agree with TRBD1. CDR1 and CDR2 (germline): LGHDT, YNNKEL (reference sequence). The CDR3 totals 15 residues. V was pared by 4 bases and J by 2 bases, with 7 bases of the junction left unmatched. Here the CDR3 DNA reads TGTGCCAGCAGCCCTCGGACAGGAGAAAACTATGGCTACACCTTC. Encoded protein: CASSPRTGENYGYTF.

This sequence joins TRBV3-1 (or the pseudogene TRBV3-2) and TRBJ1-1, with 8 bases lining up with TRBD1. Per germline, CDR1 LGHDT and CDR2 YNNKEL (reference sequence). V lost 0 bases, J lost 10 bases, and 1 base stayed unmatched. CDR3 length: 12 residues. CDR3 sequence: CASSQDRGRAFF. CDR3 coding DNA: TGTGCCAGCAGCCAAGACAGGGGGCGAGCTTTCTTT.

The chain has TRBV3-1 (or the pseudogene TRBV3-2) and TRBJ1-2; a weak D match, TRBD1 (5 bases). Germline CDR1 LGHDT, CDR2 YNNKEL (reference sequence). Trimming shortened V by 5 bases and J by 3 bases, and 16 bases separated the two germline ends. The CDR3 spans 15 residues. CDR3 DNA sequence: TGTGCCAGCAGCTCGGGGGGGTCACCAGACTATGGCTACACCTTC. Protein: CASSSGGSPDYGYTF.

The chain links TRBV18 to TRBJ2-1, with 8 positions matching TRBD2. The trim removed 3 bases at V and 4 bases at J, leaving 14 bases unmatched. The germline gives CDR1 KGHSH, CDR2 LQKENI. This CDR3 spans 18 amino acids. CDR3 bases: TGTGCCAGCTCACCTGTTGATGGGAGCGGGAGCGGTTACAATGAGCAGTTCTTC. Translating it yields CASSPVDGSGSGYNEQFF.

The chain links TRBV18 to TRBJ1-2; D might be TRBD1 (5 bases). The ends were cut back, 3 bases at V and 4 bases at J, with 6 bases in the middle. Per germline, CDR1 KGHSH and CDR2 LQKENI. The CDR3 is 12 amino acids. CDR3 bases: TGTGCCAGCTCACCGGACATCTATGGCTACACCTTC. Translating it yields CASSPDIYGYTF.

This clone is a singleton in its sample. CDR3 nucleotides: TGTGCCAGCAGCTCTCCGGGAGGGAGCAACGAGCAGTACTTC. This encodes CASSSPGGSNEQYF. This chain connects TRBV7-2 to TRBJ2-7; TRBD2 matches 8 bases. This CDR3 comprises 14 residues. Germline lookup yields CDR1 SGHTA and CDR2 FQGNSA. J gave up 5 bases and V 4 bases, and 7 bases lay outside the gene matches. Looking up the rest from reference TRBV7-2 and TRBJ2-7 gives the full variable domain: GAGVSQSPSNKVTEKGKDVELRCDPISGHTALYWYRQSLGQGLEFLIYFQGNSAPDKSGLPSDRFSAERTGGSVSTLTIQRTQQEDSAVYLCASSSPGGSNEQYFGPGTRLTVT.

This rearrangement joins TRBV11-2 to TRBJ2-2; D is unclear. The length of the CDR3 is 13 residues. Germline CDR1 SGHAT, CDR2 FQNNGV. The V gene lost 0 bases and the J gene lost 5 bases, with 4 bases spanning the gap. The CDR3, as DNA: TGTGCCAGCAGCTTAGAAACAACCGGGGAGCTGTTTTTT. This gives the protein CASSLETTGELFF.

The CDR3 region has the DNA TGCGCCAGCACTCCTCCGGGACTCCACAATGAGCAGTTCTTC. The encoded protein is CASTPPGLHNEQFF. The chain employs TRBV5-1 and TRBJ2-1; tentative D call: TRBD2 (6 bases). CDR1 and CDR2 from the germline V gene are SGHRS and YFSETQ. Trimming shortened V by 6 bases and J by 5 bases, and 15 bases separated the two germline ends. This CDR3 has 14 amino acids.

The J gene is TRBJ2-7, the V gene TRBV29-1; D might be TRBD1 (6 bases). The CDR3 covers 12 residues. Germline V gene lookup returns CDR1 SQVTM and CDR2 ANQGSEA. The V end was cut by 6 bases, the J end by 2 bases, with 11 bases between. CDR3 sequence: CSVSGQPYEQYF. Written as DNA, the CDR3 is TGCAGCGTCTCCGGACAGCCCTACGAGCAGTACTTC.

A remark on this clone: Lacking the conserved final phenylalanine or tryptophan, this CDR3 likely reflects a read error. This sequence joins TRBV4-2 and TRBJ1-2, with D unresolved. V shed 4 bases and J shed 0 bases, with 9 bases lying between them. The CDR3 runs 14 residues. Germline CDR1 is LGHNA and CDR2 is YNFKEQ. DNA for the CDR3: TGTGCCAGCAGCCGCGACTACGCTAACTATGGCTACACCCTC. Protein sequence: CASSRDYANYGYTL.

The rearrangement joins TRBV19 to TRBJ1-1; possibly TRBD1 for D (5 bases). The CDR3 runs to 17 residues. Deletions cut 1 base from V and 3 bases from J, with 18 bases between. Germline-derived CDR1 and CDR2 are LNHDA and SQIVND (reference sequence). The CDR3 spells CASSIGWGREADTEAFF. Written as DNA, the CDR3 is TGTGCCAGTAGTATAGGATGGGGCAGGGAGGCCGACACTGAAGCTTTCTTT.

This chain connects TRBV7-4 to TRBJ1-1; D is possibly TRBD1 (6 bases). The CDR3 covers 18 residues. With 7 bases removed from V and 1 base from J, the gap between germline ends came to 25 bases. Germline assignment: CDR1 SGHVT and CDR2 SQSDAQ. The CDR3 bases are TGTGCCAGCACCACCCGACCTGGAGGACAGACCAAGAACACTGAAGCTTTCTTT. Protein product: CASTTRPGGQTKNTEAFF.

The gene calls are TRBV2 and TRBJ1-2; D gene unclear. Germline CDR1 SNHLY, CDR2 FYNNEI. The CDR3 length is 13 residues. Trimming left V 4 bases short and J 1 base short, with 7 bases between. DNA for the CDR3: TGTGCCAGCAGTGTAATATATAACTATGGCTACACCTTC. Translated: CASSVIYNYGYTF.

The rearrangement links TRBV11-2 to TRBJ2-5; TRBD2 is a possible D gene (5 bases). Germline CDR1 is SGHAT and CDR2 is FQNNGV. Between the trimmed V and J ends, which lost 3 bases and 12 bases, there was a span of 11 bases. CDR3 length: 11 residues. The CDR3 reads CASSLDSREYF. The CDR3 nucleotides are TGTGCCAGCAGCTTGGACTCTAGGGAGTACTTC.